Below, one T cell receptor (beta chain) is given with its context. CDR1 is SGHRS, CDR2 YFSETQ, per germline. The CDR3 spans 14 residues. J lost 4 bases, V lost 4 bases, and 6 bases had no gene match. This specimen comes from a study of control samples from healthy donors and cancer patients. Repertoires were generated with immunoSEQ multiplex PCR, while TCRdb's copy carries only in-frame clones and drops some. The sample carries 150,000 to 160,000 clones, approximately 93% recorded once. This rearrangement joins TRBV5-1 to TRBJ2-7, with 9 bases lining up with TRBD1. Sequences were obtained from blood. The TCR comes from a middle-aged man in good health. The CDR3 DNA is TGCGCCAGCAGCGGGCCGGGACAGGGATACGAGCAGTACTTC. Translation gives CASSGPGQGYEQYF.